This TCR beta chain is from a study of blood T cell repertoires in COVID-19. Background on the study: Whether acute or convalescent, the COVID-19 samples came from the United States, Italy and Spain. Nucleic acid was either cDNA or gDNA, and it came from T cells, B-cell-depleted T cells, or PBMCs.

Per the original methods: Estimation of nucleated cell counts relied on the amplification of reference gene primers. The data were produced by immunoSEQ multiplex PCR, yet TCRdb's version contains in-frame clones alone and is incomplete. For V, J and clone size, that table is used; D and trimming come from the DNA. Here the sample spans about 180,000 clones, roughly 82% being singletons. CDR1 is SGHTA, CDR2 FQGNSA, per germline. This CDR3 contains 13 residues. The V gene lost 1 base and the J gene lost 8 bases, with 11 bases spanning the gap. The chain is built from TRBV7-2 and TRBJ1-2, with unresolved D. The source is a woman in her seventies with acute or convalescent COVID-19. The sequencing input was peripheral blood. The CDR3 DNA follows: TGTGCCAGCAGCTTAGTGAGGGAGGGAGGCTACACCTTC. Protein: CASSLVREGGYTF.